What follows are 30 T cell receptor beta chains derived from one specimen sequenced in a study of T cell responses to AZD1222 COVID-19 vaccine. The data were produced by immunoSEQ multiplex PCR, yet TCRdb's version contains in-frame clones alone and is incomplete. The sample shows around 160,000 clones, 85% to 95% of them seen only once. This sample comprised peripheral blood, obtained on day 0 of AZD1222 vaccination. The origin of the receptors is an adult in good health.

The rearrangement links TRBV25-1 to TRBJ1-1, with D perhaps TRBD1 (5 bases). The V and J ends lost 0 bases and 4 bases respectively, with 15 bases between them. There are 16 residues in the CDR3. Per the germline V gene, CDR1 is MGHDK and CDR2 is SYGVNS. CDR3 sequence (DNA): TGTGCCAGCAGTGAATATGGGTCAGGGCGGTCCACTGAAGCTTTCTTT. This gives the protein CASSEYGSGRSTEAFF.

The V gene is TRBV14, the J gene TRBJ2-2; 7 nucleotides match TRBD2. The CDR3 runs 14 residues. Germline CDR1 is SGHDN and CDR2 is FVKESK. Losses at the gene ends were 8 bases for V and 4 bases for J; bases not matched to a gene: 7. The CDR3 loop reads CASGAPGGTGELFF. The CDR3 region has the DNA TGTGCCAGCGGGGCCCCGGGGGGCACCGGGGAGCTGTTTTTT.

The CDR3 region has the DNA TGCAGCGCCCTTAGCGGGAGCGTCCCAGATACGCAGTATTTT. Its translation: CSALSGSVPDTQYF. This chain links TRBV29-1 with TRBJ2-3, with 9 bases fitting TRBD2. This CDR3 comprises 14 residues. Germline V gene lookup returns CDR1 SQVTM and CDR2 ANQGSEA. The V gene end was trimmed by 7 bases and the J gene end by 4 bases; junction bases not matched to a gene: 9.

The CDR3 loop reads CASSPLAWTGHQPQHF. Here the CDR3 DNA reads TGTGCCAGCTCACCGCTAGCATGGACAGGGCATCAGCCCCAGCATTTT. V gene TRBV18 combines with J gene TRBJ1-5; 8 nucleotides line up with TRBD1. J lost 5 bases, V lost 3 bases, and 9 bases had no gene match. CDR1 is KGHSH, CDR2 LQKENI, per germline. CDR3 size: 16 residues. Based on the CDR3 plus reference TRBV18 and TRBJ1-5, the full variable domain is NAGVMQNPRHLVRRRGQEARLRCSPMKGHSHVYWYRQLPEEGLKFMVYLQKENIIDESGMPKERFSAEFPKEGPSILRIQQVVRGDSAAYFCASSPLAWTGHQPQHFGDGTRLSIL.

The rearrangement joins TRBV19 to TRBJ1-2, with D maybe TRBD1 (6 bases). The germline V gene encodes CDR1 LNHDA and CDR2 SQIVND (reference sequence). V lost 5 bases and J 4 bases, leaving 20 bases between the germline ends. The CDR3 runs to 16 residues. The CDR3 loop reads CASSRAGSQGIYGYTF. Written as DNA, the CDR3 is TGTGCCAGTAGTCGAGCGGGTTCACAGGGAATCTATGGCTACACCTTC.

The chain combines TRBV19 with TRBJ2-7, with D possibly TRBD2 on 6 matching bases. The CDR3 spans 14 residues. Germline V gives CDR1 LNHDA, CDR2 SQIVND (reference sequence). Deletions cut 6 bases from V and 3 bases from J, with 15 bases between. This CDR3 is CASSLSWGVYEQYF. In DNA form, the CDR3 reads TGTGCCAGTAGCCTGTCCTGGGGGGTCTACGAGCAGTACTTC.

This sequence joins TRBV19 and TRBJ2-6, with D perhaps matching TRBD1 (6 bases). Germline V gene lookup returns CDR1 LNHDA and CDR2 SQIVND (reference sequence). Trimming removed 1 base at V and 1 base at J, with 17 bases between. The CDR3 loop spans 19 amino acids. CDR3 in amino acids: CASSIVMQGKSSGANVLTF. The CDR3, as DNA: TGTGCCAGTAGTATAGTTATGCAGGGGAAATCATCTGGGGCCAACGTCCTGACTTTC.

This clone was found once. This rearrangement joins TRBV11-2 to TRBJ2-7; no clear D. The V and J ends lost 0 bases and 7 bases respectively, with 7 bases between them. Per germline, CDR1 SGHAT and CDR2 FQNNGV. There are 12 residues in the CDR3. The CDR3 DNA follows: TGTGCCAGCAGCTTAGACAGTAGAGAGCAGTACTTC. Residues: CASSLDSREQYF.

The CDR3 DNA reads as TGCGCCAGCAGTGAGTTCGGCAATCAGCCCCAGCATTTT. This codes for CASSEFGNQPQHF. The chain uses TRBV10-2 and TRBJ1-5; no definite D call. Germline CDR1 reads WSHSY; CDR2 reads SAAADI. The CDR3 is 13 amino acids. The V gene lost 1 base and the J gene lost 2 bases, with 3 bases spanning the gap.

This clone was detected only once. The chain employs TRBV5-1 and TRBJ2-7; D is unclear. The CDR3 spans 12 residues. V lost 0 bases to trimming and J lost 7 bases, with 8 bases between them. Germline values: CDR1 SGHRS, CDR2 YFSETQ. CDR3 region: CASSLESREQYF. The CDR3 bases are TGCGCCAGCAGCTTGGAGTCTAGGGAGCAGTACTTC.

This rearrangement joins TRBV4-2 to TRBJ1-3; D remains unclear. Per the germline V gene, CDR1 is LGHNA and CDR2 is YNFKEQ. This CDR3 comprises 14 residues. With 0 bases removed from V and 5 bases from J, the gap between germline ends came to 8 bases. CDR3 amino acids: CASSQDRGRNTIYF. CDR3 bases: TGTGCCAGCAGCCAAGATCGAGGCCGAAACACCATATATTTT.

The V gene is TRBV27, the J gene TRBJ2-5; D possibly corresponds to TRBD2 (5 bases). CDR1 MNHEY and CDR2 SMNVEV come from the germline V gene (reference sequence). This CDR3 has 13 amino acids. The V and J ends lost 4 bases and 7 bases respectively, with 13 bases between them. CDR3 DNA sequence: TGTGCCAGCAGTTCTGGACTGGGCGCGACCCAGTACTTC. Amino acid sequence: CASSSGLGATQYF.

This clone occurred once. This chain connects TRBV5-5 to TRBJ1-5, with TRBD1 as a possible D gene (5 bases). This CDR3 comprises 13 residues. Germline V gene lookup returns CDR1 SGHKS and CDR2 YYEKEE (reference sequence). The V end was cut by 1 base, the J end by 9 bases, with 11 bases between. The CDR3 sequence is CASSLPDMGPQHF. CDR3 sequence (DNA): TGTGCCAGCAGCTTGCCGGACATGGGGCCCCAGCATTTT.

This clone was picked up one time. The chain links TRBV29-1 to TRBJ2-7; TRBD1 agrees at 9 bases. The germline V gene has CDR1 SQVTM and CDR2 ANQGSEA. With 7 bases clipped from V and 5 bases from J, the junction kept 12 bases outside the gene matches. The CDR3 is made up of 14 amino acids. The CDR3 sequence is CSAKGQGQVDEQYF. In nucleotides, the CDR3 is TGCAGCGCAAAGGGACAGGGACAGGTAGACGAGCAGTACTTC.

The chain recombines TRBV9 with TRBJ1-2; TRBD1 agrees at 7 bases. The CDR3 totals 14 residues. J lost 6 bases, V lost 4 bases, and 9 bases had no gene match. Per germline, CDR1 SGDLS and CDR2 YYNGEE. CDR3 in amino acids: CASSPWDRPDGYTF. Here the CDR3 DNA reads TGTGCCAGCAGCCCCTGGGACAGACCGGATGGCTACACCTTC. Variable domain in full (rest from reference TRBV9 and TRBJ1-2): DSGVTQTPKHLITATGQRVTLRCSPRSGDLSVYWYQQSLDQGLQFLIQYYNGEERAKGNILERFSAQQFPDLHSELNLSSLELGDSALYFCASSPWDRPDGYTFGSGTRLTVV.

CDR3 in amino acids: CASSLTANTEAFF. For the CDR3, the DNA is TGTGCCAGCAGCTTGACGGCGAACACTGAAGCTTTCTTT. The gene calls are TRBV5-6 and TRBJ1-1; D remains ambiguous. Germline assignment: CDR1 SGHDT and CDR2 YYEEEE. V was cut by 1 base and J by 1 base, with 5 bases left in between. The CDR3 is made up of 13 amino acids.

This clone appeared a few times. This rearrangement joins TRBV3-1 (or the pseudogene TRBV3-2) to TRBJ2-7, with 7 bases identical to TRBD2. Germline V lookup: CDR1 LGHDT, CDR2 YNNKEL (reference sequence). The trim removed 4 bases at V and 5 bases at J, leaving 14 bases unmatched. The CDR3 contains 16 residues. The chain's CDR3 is CASSRKGLREKDEQYF. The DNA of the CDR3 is TGTGCCAGCAGCCGCAAGGGGTTGCGGGAGAAGGACGAGCAGTACTTC.

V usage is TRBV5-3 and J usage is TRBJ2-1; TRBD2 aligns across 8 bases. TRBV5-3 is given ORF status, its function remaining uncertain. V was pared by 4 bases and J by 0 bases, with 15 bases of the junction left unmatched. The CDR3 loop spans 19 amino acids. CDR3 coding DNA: TGTGCCAGAAGCACTCCAGGGAGTGTAGCGGGGACCTCCTACAATGAGCAGTTCTTC. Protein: CARSTPGSVAGTSYNEQFF.

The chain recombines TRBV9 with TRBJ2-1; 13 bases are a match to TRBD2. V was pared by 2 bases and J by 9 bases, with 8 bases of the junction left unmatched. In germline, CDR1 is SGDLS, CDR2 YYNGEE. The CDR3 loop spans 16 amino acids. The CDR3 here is CASSVQGLAGVGEQFF. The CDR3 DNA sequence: TGTGCCAGCAGCGTCCAAGGACTAGCGGGAGTCGGTGAGCAGTTCTTC.

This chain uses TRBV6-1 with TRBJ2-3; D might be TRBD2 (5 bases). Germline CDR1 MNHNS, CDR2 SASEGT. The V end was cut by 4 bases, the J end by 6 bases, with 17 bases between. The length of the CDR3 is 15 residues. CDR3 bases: TGTGCCAGCAGTGGGGCAGGCCTAGCTGCTGATACGCAGTATTTT. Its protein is CASSGAGLAADTQYF.

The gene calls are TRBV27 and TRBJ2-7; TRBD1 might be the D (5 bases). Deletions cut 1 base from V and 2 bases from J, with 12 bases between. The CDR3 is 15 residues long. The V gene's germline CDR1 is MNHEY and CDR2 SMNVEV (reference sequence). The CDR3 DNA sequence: TGTGCCAGCAGTTTATATCCAGGGATCGCCTACGAGCAGTACTTC. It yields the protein CASSLYPGIAYEQYF.

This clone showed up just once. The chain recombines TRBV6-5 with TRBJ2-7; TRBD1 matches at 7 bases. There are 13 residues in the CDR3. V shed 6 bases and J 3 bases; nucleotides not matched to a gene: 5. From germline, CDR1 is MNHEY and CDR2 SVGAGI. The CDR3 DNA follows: TGTGCCAGCAGCCGTGGGACAGTCTACGAGCAGTACTTC. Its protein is CASSRGTVYEQYF.

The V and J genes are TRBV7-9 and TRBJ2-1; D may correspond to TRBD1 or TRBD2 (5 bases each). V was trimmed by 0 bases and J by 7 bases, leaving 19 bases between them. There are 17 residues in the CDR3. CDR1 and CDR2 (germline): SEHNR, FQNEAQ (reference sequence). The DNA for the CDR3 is TGTGCCAGCAGCTTAGCTACGTTCGGGGCGCTGAGGAATGAGCAGTTCTTC. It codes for CASSLATFGALRNEQFF.

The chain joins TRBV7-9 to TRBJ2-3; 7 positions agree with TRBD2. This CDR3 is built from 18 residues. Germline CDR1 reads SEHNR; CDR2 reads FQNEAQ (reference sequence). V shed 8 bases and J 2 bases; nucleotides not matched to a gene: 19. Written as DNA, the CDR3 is TGTGCCAGCGCTCAACCATCCCTACGGGCGGGGGACACAGATACGCAGTATTTT. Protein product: CASAQPSLRAGDTDTQYF.

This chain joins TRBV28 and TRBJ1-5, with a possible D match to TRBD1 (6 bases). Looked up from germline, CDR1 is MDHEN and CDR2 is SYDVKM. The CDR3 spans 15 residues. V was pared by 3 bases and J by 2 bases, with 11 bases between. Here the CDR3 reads CASSLRGGGNQPQHF. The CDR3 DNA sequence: TGTGCCAGCAGTTTGCGAGGGGGTGGCAATCAGCCCCAGCATTTT.

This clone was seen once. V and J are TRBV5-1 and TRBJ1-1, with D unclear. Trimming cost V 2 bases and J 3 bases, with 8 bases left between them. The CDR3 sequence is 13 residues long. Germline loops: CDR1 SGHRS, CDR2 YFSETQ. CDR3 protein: CASSLTTDTEAFF. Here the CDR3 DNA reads TGCGCCAGCAGCTTAACGACTGACACTGAAGCTTTCTTT.

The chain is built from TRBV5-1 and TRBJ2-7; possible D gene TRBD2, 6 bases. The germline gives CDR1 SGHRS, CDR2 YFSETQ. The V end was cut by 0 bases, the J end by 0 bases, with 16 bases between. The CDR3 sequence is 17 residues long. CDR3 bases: TGCGCCAGCAGCTTGGGGGTTAGCGGAGATAGCTCCTACGAGCAGTACTTC. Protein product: CASSLGVSGDSSYEQYF.

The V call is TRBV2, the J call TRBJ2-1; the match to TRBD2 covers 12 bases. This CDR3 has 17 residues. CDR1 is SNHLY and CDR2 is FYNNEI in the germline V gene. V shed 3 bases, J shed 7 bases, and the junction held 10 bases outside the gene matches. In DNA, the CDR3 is TGTGCCAGCAGTGACGGGCTAGCGGGGGGGCCAAGGAATGAGCAGTTCTTC. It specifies CASSDGLAGGPRNEQFF. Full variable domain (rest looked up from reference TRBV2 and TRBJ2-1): EPEVTQTPSHQVTQMGQEVILRCVPISNHLYFYWYRQILGQKVEFLVSFYNNEISEKSEIFDDQFSVERPDGSNFTLKIRSTKLEDSAMYFCASSDGLAGGPRNEQFFGPGTRLTVL.

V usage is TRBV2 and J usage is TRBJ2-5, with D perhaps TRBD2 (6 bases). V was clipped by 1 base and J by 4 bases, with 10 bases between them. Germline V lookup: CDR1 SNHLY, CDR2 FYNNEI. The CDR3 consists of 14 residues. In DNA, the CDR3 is TGTGCCAGCAGTGAAGAAAGGGGAGGAGAGACCCAGTACTTC. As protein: CASSEERGGETQYF.

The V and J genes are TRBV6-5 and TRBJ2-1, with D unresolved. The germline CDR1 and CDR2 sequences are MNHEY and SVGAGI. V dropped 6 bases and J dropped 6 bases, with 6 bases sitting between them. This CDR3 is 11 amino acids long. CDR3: CASSLINEQFF. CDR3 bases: TGTGCCAGCAGCCTCATCAATGAGCAGTTCTTC.